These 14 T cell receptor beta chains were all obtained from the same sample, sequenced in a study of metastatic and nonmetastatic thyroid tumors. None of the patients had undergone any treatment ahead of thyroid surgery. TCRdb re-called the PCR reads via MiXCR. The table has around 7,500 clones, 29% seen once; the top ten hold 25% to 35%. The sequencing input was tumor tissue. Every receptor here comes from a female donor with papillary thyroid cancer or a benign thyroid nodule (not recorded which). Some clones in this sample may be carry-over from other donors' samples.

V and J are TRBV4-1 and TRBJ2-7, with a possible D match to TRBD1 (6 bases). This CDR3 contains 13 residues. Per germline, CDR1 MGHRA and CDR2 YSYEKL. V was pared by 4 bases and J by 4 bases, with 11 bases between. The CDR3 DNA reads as TGCGCCAGCAGCCTTGGGGGCGAGTACGAGCAGTACTTC. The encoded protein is CASSLGGEYEQYF.

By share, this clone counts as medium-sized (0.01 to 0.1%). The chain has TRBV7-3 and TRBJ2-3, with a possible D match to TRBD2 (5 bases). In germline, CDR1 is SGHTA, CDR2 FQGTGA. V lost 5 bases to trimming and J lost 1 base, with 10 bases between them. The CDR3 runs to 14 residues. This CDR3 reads CASSPQRGTDTQYF. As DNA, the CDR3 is TGTGCCAGCAGCCCCCAGAGGGGCACAGATACGCAGTATTTT.

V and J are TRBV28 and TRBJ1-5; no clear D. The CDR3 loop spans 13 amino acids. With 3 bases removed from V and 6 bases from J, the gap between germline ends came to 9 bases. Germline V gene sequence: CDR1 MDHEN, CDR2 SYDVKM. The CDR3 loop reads CASSFLGFQPQHF. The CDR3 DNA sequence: TGTGCCAGCAGTTTTCTGGGGTTTCAGCCCCAGCATTTT.

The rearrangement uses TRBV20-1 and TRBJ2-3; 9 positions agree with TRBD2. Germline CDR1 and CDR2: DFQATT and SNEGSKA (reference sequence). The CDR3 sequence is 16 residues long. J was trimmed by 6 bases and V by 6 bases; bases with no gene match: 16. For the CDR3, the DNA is TGCAGTGCCCTGCAGCGGGGGGCCTCTGGGGGGGATACGCAGTATTTT. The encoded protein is CSALQRGASGGDTQYF.

Written as DNA, the CDR3 is TGTGCCACCGGAGAGGGAGGGCTAAGGAGCTCCTACAATGAGCAGTTCTTC. Translating gives CATGEGGLRSSYNEQFF. The rearrangement uses TRBV24-1 and TRBJ2-1; TRBD2 agrees at 7 bases. V lost 9 bases to trimming and J lost 0 bases; unmatched junction nucleotides: 13. Germline values: CDR1 KGHDR, CDR2 SFDVKD. The CDR3 is 17 amino acids.

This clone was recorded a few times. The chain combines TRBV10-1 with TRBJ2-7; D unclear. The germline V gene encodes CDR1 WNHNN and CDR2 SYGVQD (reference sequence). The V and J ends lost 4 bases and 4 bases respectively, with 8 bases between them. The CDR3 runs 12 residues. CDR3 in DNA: TGCGCCAGCAGTGGGACCGGATACGAGCAGTACTTC. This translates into CASSGTGYEQYF.

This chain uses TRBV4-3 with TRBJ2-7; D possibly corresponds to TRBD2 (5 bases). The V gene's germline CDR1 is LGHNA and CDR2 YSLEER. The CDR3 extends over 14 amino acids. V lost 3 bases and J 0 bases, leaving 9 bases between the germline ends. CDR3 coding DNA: TGCGCCAGCAGCCAGTGGGAGAGCTCCTACGAGCAGTACTTC. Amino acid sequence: CASSQWESSYEQYF.

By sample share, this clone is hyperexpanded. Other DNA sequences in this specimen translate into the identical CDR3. CDR3 nucleotides: TGTGCCAGCAGTTACTCGGGACCGGGACAGGGGGTATTCTGGCAGTACTTC. Encoded protein: CASSYSGPGQGVFWQYF. The genes are TRBV6-7 and TRBJ2-7, with 11 nucleotides matching TRBD1. TRBV6-7 is an ORF, and what it does is uncertain. Losses at the gene ends were 0 bases for V and 9 bases for J; bases not matched to a gene: 13. The CDR3 has 17 amino acids.

As DNA, the CDR3 is TGTGCCACCAGCAGGACAGAACGCTCTGGAAACACCATATATTTT. Its protein is CATSRTERSGNTIYF. This chain uses TRBV15 with TRBJ1-3, with D maybe TRBD1 (5 bases). There are 15 residues in the CDR3. From germline, CDR1 is LNHNV and CDR2 YYDKDF (reference sequence). Trimming stripped 3 bases from V and 0 bases from J, with 9 bases between.

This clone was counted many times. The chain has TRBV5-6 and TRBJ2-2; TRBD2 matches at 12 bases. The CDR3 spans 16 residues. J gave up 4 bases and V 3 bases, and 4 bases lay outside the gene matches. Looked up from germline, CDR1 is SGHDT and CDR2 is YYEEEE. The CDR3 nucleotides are TGTGCCAGCAGCTCACTAGCGGGGGGAGGCACCGGGGAGCTGTTTTTT. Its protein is CASSSLAGGGTGELFF. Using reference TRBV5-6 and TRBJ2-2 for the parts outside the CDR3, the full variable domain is DAGVTQSPTHLIKTRGQQVTLRCSPKSGHDTVSWYQQALGQGPQFIFQYYEEEERQRGNFPDRFSGHQFPNYSSELNVNALLLGDSALYLCASSSLAGGGTGELFFGEGSRLTVL.

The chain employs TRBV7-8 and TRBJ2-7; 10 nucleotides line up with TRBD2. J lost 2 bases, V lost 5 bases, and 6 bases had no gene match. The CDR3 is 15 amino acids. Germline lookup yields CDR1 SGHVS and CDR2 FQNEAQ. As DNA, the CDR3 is TGTGCCAGCAGCCGGACTAGCGGAACACCCTACGAGCAGTACTTC. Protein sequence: CASSRTSGTPYEQYF.

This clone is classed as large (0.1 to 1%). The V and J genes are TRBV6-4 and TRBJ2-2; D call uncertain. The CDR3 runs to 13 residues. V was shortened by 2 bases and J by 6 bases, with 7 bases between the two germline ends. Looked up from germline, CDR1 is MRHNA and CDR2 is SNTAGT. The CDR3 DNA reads TGTGCCAGCAGTGACGGGGAATCCGGGGAGCTGTTTTTT. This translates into CASSDGESGELFF.

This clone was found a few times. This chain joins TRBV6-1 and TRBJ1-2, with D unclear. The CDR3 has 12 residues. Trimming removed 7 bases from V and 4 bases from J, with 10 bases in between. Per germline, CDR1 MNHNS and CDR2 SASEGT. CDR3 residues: CASTHPSYGYTF. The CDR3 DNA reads TGTGCCAGCACACACCCCAGCTATGGCTACACCTTC.

Written as DNA, the CDR3 is TGCGCCAGCAGGGAAACGGTCTTGGGCCAAGAGACCCAGTACTTC. It encodes CASRETVLGQETQYF. The chain carries TRBV5-1 and TRBJ2-5; D gene ambiguous. This CDR3 has 15 amino acids. Trimming left V 5 bases short and J 1 base short, with 15 bases between. Germline-derived CDR1 and CDR2 are SGHRS and YFSETQ.